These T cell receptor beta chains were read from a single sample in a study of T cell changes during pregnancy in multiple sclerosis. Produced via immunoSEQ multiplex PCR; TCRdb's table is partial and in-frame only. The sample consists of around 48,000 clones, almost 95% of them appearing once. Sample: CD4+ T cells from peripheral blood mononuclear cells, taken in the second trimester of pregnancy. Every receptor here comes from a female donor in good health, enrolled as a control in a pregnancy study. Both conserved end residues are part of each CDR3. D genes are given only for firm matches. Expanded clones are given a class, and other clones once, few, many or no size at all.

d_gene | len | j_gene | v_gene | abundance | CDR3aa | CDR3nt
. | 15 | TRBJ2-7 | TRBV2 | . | CASSVSAFVSYEQYF | TGTGCCAGCAGTGTATCCGCGTTCGTCTCCTACGAGCAGTACTTC
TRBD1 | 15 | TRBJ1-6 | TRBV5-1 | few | CASSFQTGNPSPLHF | TGCGCCAGCAGCTTCCAGACAGGGAACCCCTCACCCCTCCACTTT
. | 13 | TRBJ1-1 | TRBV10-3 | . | CAISLAGRTEAFF | TGTGCCATCAGCCTGGCGGGGCGGACTGAAGCTTTCTTT
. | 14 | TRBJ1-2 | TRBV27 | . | CASSLSWEGSGYTF | TGTGCCAGCAGTTTATCGTGGGAGGGGAGTGGCTACACCTTC
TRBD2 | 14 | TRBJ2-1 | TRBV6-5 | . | CATTLAGGNNEQFF | TGTGCCACCACCCTAGCGGGGGGCAACAATGAGCAGTTCTTC
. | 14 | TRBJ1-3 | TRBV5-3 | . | CARTAESTGNTIYF | TGTGCCAGGACGGCGGAATCAACCGGAAACACCATATATTTT
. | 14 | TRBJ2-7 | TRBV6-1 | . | CASMRVSGSYEQYF | TGTGCCAGCATGAGGGTTAGCGGCTCCTACGAGCAGTACTTC
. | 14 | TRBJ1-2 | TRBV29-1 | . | CSVERTGSDYGYTF | TGCAGCGTTGAGCGCACAGGATCCGACTATGGCTACACCTTC
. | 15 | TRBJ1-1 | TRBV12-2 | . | CASRVQQGVVTEAFF | TGTGCAAGTCGCGTCCAGCAAGGGGTTGTCACTGAAGCTTTCTTT
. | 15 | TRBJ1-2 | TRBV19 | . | CASNNGPGANYGYTF | TGTGCCAGTAATAACGGGCCAGGGGCTAACTATGGCTACACCTTC
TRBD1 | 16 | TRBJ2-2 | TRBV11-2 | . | CASSQWTGRVTGELFF | TGTGCCAGCAGCCAGTGGACAGGAAGGGTCACCGGGGAGCTGTTTTTT
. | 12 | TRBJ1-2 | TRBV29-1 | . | CSVDEDFYGYTF | TGCAGCGTTGATGAGGATTTCTATGGCTACACCTTC
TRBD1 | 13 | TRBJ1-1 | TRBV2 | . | CASMQGENTEAFF | TGTGCCAGCATGCAGGGGGAGAACACTGAAGCTTTCTTT